The TCR beta chain under discussion was sequenced for a study of cytomegalovirus exposure and HLA in healthy donors. Study-wide results and caveats: Reports indicate that TCR beta sequences accurately predicted the HLA-A and HLA-B alleles of most subjects.

Researchers ran the PCR with 60 Vbeta and 13 Jbeta primers. In the original processing: About 83 million unique TCR beta chains, roughly 10 million shared, were counted in a later analysis. Assay: immunoSEQ multiplex PCR; the TCRdb copy retains only in-frame clones and omits some. V, J and clone size are taken as reported in that table, and D and trimming were inferred from the DNA itself. The sample table sets out approximately 140,000 clones. The CDR3 loop spans 13 amino acids. Germline V lookup: CDR1 MRHNA, CDR2 SNTAGT. V lost 2 bases and J 1 base, leaving 5 bases between the germline ends. A word on this clone: The antigen remains undetermined.

The chain employs TRBV6-4 and TRBJ1-1, with TRBD1 as a possible D gene (5 bases). The clonotype was recovered from a woman aged 45-60 years in good health and CMV-seronegative. The material sequenced was PBMCs. CDR3 nucleotides: TGTGCCAGCAGTGACCAGGGGAACACTGAAGCTTTCTTT. This encodes CASSDQGNTEAFF.